These 2 T cell receptor beta chains share one sample of origin, sequenced in a study of shared clonotypes between healthy human individuals. The repertoire was sequenced with immunoSEQ multiplex PCR; TCRdb's copy has only in-frame clones and lacks some. Found here are approximately 2.4 million clones, approximately 94% of them singletons; the top ten hold over 0.1%. The sample taken for sequencing was naive CD4+ T cells sorted from blood. The subset is: CD45RA+ positively selected. These TCRs come from a man between 18 and 29 years old in good health.

The chain has TRBV30 and TRBJ2-3; TRBD2 might be the D (7 bases). This CDR3 has 13 amino acids. Germline V gene sequence: CDR1 GTSNPN, CDR2 SVGIG (reference sequence). V was cut by 2 bases and J by 7 bases, with 13 bases left in between. The CDR3 coding sequence is TGTGCCTGGAGTAGGGGGGGCGCGAATACGCAGTATTTT. It specifies CAWSRGGANTQYF.

The V and J genes are TRBV2 and TRBJ2-3; 8 bases are shared with TRBD1. V trimming: 4 bases; J trimming: 6 bases; junction bases outside the gene matches: 9. Germline V CDR1 and CDR2: SNHLY, FYNNEI. This CDR3 spans 15 amino acids. The CDR3 is CASSVRTGISDTQYF. The CDR3 bases are TGTGCCAGCAGTGTGAGGACAGGGATTTCGGATACGCAGTATTTT.